Below are 3 T cell receptor beta chains sequenced from a single sample in a study of early T cells in non-severe SARS-CoV-2 infection. TCRdb called the 5' RACE reads again in MiXCR, with one record for every CDR3 protein. The table shows about 48,000 distinct CDR3 sequences, with approximately 5.7% occurring only once. Here the sequenced sample was whole blood, taken at baseline. Every receptor here comes from an adult who was a healthcare worker with PCR-confirmed SARS-CoV-2 infection or an uninfected control (not recorded which).

This clonotype was recorded many times. This chain uses TRBV6-4 with TRBJ1-1, with D possibly matching TRBD1 (5 bases). The CDR3 covers 13 residues. CDR1 is MRHNA and CDR2 is SNTAGT in the germline V gene. Trimming removed 6 bases at V and 4 bases at J, with 12 bases between. The CDR3 DNA reads as TGTGCCAGCAGCAGGGCCATAGGCACTGAAGCTTTCTTT. Its protein is CASSRAIGTEAFF.

The chain employs TRBV5-1 and TRBJ1-1, with D possibly being TRBD1 (5 bases). The CDR3 runs 17 residues. V shed 0 bases and J shed 0 bases, with 15 bases lying between them. Germline-derived CDR1 and CDR2 are SGHRS and YFSETQ. Here the CDR3 reads CASSLAGRGRLNTEAFF. CDR3 DNA sequence: TGCGCCAGCAGCTTGGCCGGAAGGGGCAGGCTGAACACTGAAGCTTTCTTT.

This clonotype has ten or more counts. The genes are TRBV5-1 and TRBJ1-5; 7 bases are a match to TRBD1. This CDR3 has 15 amino acids. Trimming took 4 bases from V and 5 from J; bases not matched to a gene: 9. Germline loops: CDR1 SGHRS, CDR2 YFSETQ. The CDR3 here is CASSPRTGFDQPQHF. The CDR3 DNA sequence: TGCGCCAGCAGCCCTCGGACAGGTTTCGATCAGCCCCAGCATTTT.